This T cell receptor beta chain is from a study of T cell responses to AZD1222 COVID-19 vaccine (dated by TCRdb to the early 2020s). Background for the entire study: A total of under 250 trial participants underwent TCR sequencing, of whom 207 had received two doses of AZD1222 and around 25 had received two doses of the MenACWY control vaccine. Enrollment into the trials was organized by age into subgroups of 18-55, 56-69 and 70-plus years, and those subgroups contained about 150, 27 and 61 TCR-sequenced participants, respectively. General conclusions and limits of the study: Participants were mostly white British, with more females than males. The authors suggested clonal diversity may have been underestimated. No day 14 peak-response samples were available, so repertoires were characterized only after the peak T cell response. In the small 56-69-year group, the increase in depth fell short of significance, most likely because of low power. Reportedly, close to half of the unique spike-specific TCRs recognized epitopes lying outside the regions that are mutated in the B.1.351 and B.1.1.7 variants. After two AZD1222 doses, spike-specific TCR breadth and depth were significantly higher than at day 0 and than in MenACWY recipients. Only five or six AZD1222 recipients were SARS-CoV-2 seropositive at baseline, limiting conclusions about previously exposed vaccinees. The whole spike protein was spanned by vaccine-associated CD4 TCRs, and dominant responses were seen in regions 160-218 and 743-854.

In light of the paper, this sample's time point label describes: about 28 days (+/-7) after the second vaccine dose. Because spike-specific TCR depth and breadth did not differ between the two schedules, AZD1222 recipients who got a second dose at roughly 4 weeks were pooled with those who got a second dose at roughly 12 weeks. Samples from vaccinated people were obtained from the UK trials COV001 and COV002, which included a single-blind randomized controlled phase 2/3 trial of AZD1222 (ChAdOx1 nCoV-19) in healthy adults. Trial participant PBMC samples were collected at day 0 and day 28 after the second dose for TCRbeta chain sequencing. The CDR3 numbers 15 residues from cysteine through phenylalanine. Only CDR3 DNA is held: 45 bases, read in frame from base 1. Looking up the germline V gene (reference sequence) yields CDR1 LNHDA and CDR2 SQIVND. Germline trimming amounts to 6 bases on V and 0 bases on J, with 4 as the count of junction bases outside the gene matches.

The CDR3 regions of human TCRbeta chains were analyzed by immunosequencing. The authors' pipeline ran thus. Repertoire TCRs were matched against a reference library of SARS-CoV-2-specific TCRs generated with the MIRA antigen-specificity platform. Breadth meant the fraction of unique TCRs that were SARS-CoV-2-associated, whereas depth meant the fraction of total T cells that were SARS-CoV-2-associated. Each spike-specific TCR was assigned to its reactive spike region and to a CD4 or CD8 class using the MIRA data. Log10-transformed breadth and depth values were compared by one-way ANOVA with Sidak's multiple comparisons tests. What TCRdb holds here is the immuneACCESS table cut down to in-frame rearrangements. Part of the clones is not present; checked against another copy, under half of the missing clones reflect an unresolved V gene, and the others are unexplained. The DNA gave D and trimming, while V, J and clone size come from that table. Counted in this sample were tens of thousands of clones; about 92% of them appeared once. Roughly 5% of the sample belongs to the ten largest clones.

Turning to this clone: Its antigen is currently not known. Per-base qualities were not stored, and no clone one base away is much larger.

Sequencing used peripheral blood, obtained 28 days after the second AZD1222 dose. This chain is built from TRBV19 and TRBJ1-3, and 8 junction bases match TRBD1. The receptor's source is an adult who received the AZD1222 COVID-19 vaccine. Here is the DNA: TGTGCCAGTAGCAAGACAGGGGACTCTGGAAACACCATATATTTT. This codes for CASSKTGDSGNTIYF.